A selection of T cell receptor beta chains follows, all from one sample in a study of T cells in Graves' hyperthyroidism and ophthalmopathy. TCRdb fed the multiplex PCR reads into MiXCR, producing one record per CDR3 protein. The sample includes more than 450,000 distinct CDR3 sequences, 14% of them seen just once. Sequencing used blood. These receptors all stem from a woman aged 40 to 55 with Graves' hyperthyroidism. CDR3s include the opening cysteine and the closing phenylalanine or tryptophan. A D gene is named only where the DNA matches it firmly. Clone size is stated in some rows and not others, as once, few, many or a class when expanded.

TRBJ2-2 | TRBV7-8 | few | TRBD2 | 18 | CASSLALSGGRGTGELLF | TGTGCCAGCAGCTTAGCCCTCTCGGGCGGGAGAGGCACCGGGGAGCTGCTTTTT
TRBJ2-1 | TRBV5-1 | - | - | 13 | CASNGPSGNEQFF | TGCGCCAGCAACGGTCCGAGCGGCAATGAGCAGTTCTTC
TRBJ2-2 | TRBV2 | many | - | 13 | CATNTAARGELFF | TGTGCCACTAATACGGCCGCCAGAGGGGAGCTGTTTTTT
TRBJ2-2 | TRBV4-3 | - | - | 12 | CASSRQTGELFF | TGCGCCAGCAGCCGGCAAACCGGGGAGCTGTTTTTT
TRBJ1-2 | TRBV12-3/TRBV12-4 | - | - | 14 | CASREGGPNYGYTF | TGTGCCTCACGGGAGGGGGGGCCTAACTATGGCTACACCTTC
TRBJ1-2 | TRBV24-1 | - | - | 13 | CATSDSSVYGYTF | TGTGCCACCAGTGATTCCTCGGTCTATGGCTACACCTTC
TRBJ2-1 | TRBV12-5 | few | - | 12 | CASGSDSYEQFF | TGTGCTAGTGGTTCGGACAGCTATGAGCAGTTCTTC
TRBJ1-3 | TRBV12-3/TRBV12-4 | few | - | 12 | CASRTQGNTIYF | TGTGCCAGCAGAACGCAGGGAAACACCATATATTTT
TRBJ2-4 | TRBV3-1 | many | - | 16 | CASSQTDTYPQNIQYF | TGTGCCAGCAGCCAGACAGATACCTACCCCCAAAACATTCAGTACTTC
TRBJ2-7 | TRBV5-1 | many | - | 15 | CASSSQRGSGYEQYF | TGCGCCAGCAGCTCCCAACGAGGTTCGGGCTACGAGCAGTACTTC
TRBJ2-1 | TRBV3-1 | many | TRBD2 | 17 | CASSQDISGSSYNEQFF | TGTGCCAGCAGCCAAGATATTAGCGGGAGTTCCTACAATGAGCAGTTCTTC
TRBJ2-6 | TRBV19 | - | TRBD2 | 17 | CASSTYSGRAGANVLTF | TGTGCCAGTAGTACATATAGCGGGAGAGCTGGGGCCAACGTCCTGACTTTC
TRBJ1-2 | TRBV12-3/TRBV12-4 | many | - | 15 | CASSLALGGNYGYTF | TGTGCCAGCAGTTTAGCGCTGGGGGGGAACTATGGCTACACCTTC
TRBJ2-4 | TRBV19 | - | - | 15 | CASSTPQGLANIQYF | TGTGCCAGTAGTACGCCCCAGGGGCTGGCGAACATTCAGTACTTC
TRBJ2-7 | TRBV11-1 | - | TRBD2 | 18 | CASSPLKGLAKGSYEQYF | TGTGCCAGCAGCCCTCTAAAGGGACTAGCAAAGGGGTCCTACGAGCAGTACTTC
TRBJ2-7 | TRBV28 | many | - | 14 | CASSFARALGEQYF | TGTGCCAGCAGTTTTGCAAGGGCCCTGGGGGAGCAGTACTTC
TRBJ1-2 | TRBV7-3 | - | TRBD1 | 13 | CASSLQGAEGYTF | TGTGCCAGCAGCCTACAGGGGGCAGAGGGCTACACCTTC
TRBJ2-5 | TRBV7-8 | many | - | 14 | CASSLWMGSETQYF | TGTGCCAGCAGCCTATGGATGGGTTCGGAGACCCAGTACTTC
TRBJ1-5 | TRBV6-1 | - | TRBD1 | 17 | CASSSPPGTGGNQPQHF | TGTGCCAGCAGCTCACCCCCCGGGACAGGGGGGAATCAGCCCCAGCATTTT
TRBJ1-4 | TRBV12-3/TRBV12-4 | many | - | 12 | CASSFGFEKLFF | TGTGCCAGCAGTTTCGGATTTGAAAAACTGTTTTTT
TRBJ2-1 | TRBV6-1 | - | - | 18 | CASSEAASLVGFRSEQFF | TGTGCCAGCAGTGAAGCGGCCTCGCTAGTTGGTTTTAGGAGTGAGCAGTTCTTC
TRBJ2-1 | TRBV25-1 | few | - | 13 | CASGLEAPNEQFF | TGTGCCAGCGGTCTGGAGGCCCCCAATGAGCAGTTCTTC
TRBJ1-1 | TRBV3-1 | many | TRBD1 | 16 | CASSPLRDSMNTEAFF | TGTGCCAGCAGCCCTCTCAGGGACAGTATGAACACTGAAGCTTTCTTT
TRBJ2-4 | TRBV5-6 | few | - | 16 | CASSPEGGSGENIQYF | TGTGCCAGCAGCCCCGAGGGGGGGAGTGGTGAAAACATTCAGTACTTC
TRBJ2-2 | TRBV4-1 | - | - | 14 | CASSPPGAGGELFF | TGCGCCAGCAGCCCACCAGGGGCTGGCGGGGAGCTGTTTTTT
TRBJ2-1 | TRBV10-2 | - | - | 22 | CASTNQTSMYLCASIFGGEQFF | -